This T cell receptor (beta chain) derives from a study of CD8 T cells in Susac syndrome. After extraction with the RNeasy kit, about 0.5 to 1 ug of the RNA was reverse transcribed using random hexamers. TCRdb reprocessed the immunoSEQ multiplex PCR reads with MiXCR, giving one entry per CDR3 protein. The top ten hold less than 0.4% of the sample, which has approximately 110,000 distinct CDR3 sequences, about 92% seen once. The V gene lost 4 bases and the J gene lost 6 bases, with 11 bases spanning the gap. This CDR3 is built from 13 residues. Control patients had untreated stable or active relapsing-remitting multiple sclerosis by revised McDonald criteria.

This TCR was sampled from a human donor with multiple sclerosis. Material for sequencing was CD8+ T cells from PBMCs. The V and J genes are TRBV12-3 or TRBV12-4 and TRBJ2-3; tentative D call: TRBD2 (5 bases). The CDR3 loop reads CASSSEGADTQYF. DNA of the CDR3: TGTGCCAGCAGTTCTGAGGGAGCCGATACGCAGTATTTT.